Given below is one TCR beta chain in context. This clonotype was seen ten or more times. Its antigen is unknown. No base quality information exists; no much larger clone differs at one position. The germline ends are 17 bases apart after V is trimmed by 4 bases and J by 1 base. The CDR3, cysteine through phenylalanine, is 16 amino acids long. Only the CDR3 portion is preserved as DNA: 48 bases, with reading frame beginning at the first base. CDR1 SGDLS and CDR2 YYNGEE are derived from the germline V gene. The sample originates from a study of patients and donors after allogeneic stem cell transplantation (TCRdb year 2020). Library preparation employed RT-PCR. Sequencing instrument: NextSeq 550. In-frame beta chains were kept once TCRdb had trimmed the public reads at Q25 with fastp and called clones with MiXCR. Rows with one shared CDR3 protein collapse into an entry with the most common genes and DNA. The sample table lists 45,000 to 65,000 distinct CDR3 sequences, 10% to 15% of them with a count of one. The top ten constitute approximately 32% of the sample.

The sequence joins TRBV9 to TRBJ1-1; the D segment could be TRBD1, given 5 matching bases. The sequence derives from a human donor who was either an allogeneic HSCT recipient or a stem cell or donor lymphocyte infusion donor (not recorded which). It is not recorded whose cells these are; they may come from a transplant donor. Input material: blood, either unsorted or a sorted T cell fraction (not recorded which). The nucleotide sequence is TGTGCCAGCAGCCGCCGAGACAGCCGTAGGAACACTGAAGCTTTCTTT. It is translated as CASSRRDSRRNTEAFF.